A single sample gave rise to the 5 T cell receptor beta chains below, sequenced in a study of cytomegalovirus exposure and HLA in healthy donors. Primers included in the PCR were 60 Vbeta and 13 Jbeta primers. Clones were read by immunoSEQ multiplex PCR, and TCRdb kept only the in-frame ones, dropping some. The sample lists around 100,000 clones; about 80% were seen once. Sequences were obtained from PBMCs. The receptors come from a middle-aged man in good health and CMV-seronegative.

The chain carries TRBV5-1 and TRBJ1-1, with 7 bases that match TRBD1. V was clipped by 4 bases and J by 3 bases; unmatched bases: 3. Germline lookup yields CDR1 SGHRS and CDR2 YFSETQ. The CDR3 loop spans 13 amino acids. The CDR3 DNA is TGCGCCAGCAGCAATGACAGGGACACTGAAGCTTTCTTT. It codes for CASSNDRDTEAFF.

CDR3 residues: CASSMGRADTQYF. CDR3 nucleotides: TGTGCCAGTAGTATGGGCAGGGCAGATACGCAGTATTTT. The genes are TRBV19 and TRBJ2-3; tentatively, D is TRBD1 (5 bases). CDR1 LNHDA and CDR2 SQIVND come from the germline V gene (reference sequence). There are 13 residues in the CDR3. The ends were cut back, 3 bases at V and 4 bases at J, with 8 bases in the middle.

This chain uses TRBV15 with TRBJ1-1, with D tentatively TRBD1 (5 bases). This CDR3 comprises 15 residues. V lost 0 bases to trimming and J lost 4 bases, with 12 bases between them. The germline V gene has CDR1 LNHNV and CDR2 YYDKDF (reference sequence). CDR3 sequence (DNA): TGTGCCACCAGCAGAGATAAAGGGGCAGGCACTGAAGCTTTCTTT. It yields the protein CATSRDKGAGTEAFF.

This chain links TRBV25-1 with TRBJ2-5; weak D call: TRBD2 (5 bases). V shed 6 bases and J shed 2 bases, with 16 bases lying between them. The CDR3 has 15 residues. The germline CDR1 and CDR2 sequences are MGHDK and SYGVNS. DNA for the CDR3: TGTGCCAGCAGATCACCTGGGCCGGGACAAGAGACCCAGTACTTC. Protein product: CASRSPGPGQETQYF.

The V gene is TRBV4-2, the J gene TRBJ2-2; 7 positions match TRBD1. This CDR3 has 17 residues. Germline V gene data show CDR1 as LGHNA and CDR2 as YNFKEQ. V was clipped by 3 bases and J by 4 bases; unmatched bases: 11. CDR3 sequence reads: CASSHRQGVMGTGELFF. The CDR3 nucleotides are TGTGCCAGCAGCCACCGACAGGGAGTCATGGGCACCGGGGAGCTGTTTTTT.